The 24 T cell receptor beta chains in this list originate from one sample, sequenced in a study of early T cells in non-severe SARS-CoV-2 infection. A single record per CDR3 protein comes from TCRdb applying MiXCR to the 5' RACE reads. The table lists over 60,000 distinct CDR3 sequences, around a tenth of them singletons. The sample here was whole blood, taken at baseline. Source of these receptors: an adult who was a healthcare worker with PCR-confirmed SARS-CoV-2 infection or an uninfected control (not recorded which).

As regards this clonotype: One end of the junction does not line up with germline, which may come from a read error. V and J are TRBV7-3 and TRBJ2-7; D may be TRBD2 (5 bases). There are 15 residues in the CDR3. The V gene's germline CDR1 is SGHTA and CDR2 FQGTGA. The CDR3 here is CASSLTRTDSYEQYF. CDR3 coding DNA: TGTGCCAGCAGCCTAACTAGGACCGATTCCTACGAGCAGTACTTC.

The sample holds a few counts of this clonotype. The chain combines TRBV2 with TRBJ2-7; 9 bases fit TRBD1. V shed 9 bases, J shed 4 bases, and the junction held 7 bases outside the gene matches. Germline CDR1 and CDR2: SNHLY and FYNNEI. The CDR3 runs to 13 residues. CDR3 in amino acids: CASDRDRVYEQYF. CDR3 coding DNA: TGTGCCAGTGACCGGGACAGGGTTTACGAGCAGTACTTC.

This clonotype was detected a few times. This rearrangement joins TRBV5-5 to TRBJ2-1; D possibly corresponds to TRBD2 (5 bases). V was shortened by 4 bases and J by 0 bases, with 14 bases between the two germline ends. The germline V gene encodes CDR1 SGHKS and CDR2 YYEKEE (reference sequence). The CDR3 is 16 amino acids. CDR3 nucleotides: TGTGCCAGCAGCCTCGGAGGCGTGAGCTCCTACAATGAGCAGTTCTTC. It yields the protein CASSLGGVSSYNEQFF.

This clonotype has a handful of counts. J is TRBJ1-1 and V is TRBV7-8, with 9 bases lining up with TRBD1. Germline CDR1 is SGHVS and CDR2 is FQNEAQ. This CDR3 spans 16 amino acids. The ends lost 6 bases at V and 5 bases at J; junction bases unmatched: 13. The CDR3 reads CASSLLTGTGITEAFF. CDR3 sequence (DNA): TGTGCCAGCAGTCTTCTCACCGGGACAGGGATTACTGAAGCTTTCTTT.

This clonotype has a handful of counts. V usage is TRBV6-6 and J usage is TRBJ1-5, with no clear D. The CDR3 covers 15 residues. Trimming cost V 2 bases and J 4 bases, with 12 bases left between them. Germline CDR1 is MNHNY and CDR2 is SVGAGI (reference sequence). The CDR3 nucleotides read TGTGCCAGCAGTTACATTGTCGGCCCGAATCAGCCCCAGCATTTT. Protein: CASSYIVGPNQPQHF.

The chain uses TRBV2 and TRBJ2-2, with D perhaps TRBD1 or TRBD2 (5 bases each). CDR1 is SNHLY, CDR2 FYNNEI, per germline. V gave up 5 bases and J gave up 4 bases, with 11 bases separating them. This CDR3 is 14 amino acids long. The CDR3 region is CASSPPGRTGELFF. In DNA, the CDR3 is TGTGCCAGCAGTCCCCCGGGGCGCACCGGGGAGCTGTTTTTT. The whole variable domain, filled in from reference TRBV2 and TRBJ2-2, reads EPEVTQTPSHQVTQMGQEVILRCVPISNHLYFYWYRQILGQKVEFLVSFYNNEISEKSEIFDDQFSVERPDGSNFTLKIRSTKLEDSAMYFCASSPPGRTGELFFGEGSRLTVL.

This clonotype was picked up many times. V gene TRBV27 combines with J gene TRBJ1-1; 7 bases align to TRBD1. Germline-derived CDR1 and CDR2 are MNHEY and SMNVEV (reference sequence). The V and J ends lost 6 bases and 3 bases, in that order; junction bases with no gene match: 10. The CDR3 length is 15 residues. The CDR3 region is CASSRQGLVDTEAFF. The CDR3 DNA sequence: TGTGCCAGCAGCCGACAGGGTTTAGTAGACACTGAAGCTTTCTTT.

The chain links TRBV7-2 to TRBJ2-7; 7 bases fit TRBD2. V lost 0 bases, J lost 7 bases, and 3 bases stayed unmatched. Germline V gene sequence: CDR1 SGHTA, CDR2 FQGNSA. CDR3 length equals 13 residues. In DNA, the CDR3 is TGTGCCAGCAGCTTAGCCGGGGGGAGGGAGCAGTACTTC. Translation gives CASSLAGGREQYF.

The chain uses TRBV7-2 and TRBJ2-3; D is possibly TRBD1 (6 bases). This CDR3 region has 13 residues. Trimming removed 4 bases at V and 7 bases at J, with 12 bases between. Germline V gene lookup returns CDR1 SGHTA and CDR2 FQGNSA. The CDR3 coding sequence is TGTGCCAGCAGCTCACCCCAGGGGTATACGCAGTATTTT. It translates to CASSSPQGYTQYF. The full variable domain, rest sourced from reference TRBV7-2 and TRBJ2-3, is GAGVSQSPSNKVTEKGKDVELRCDPISGHTALYWYRQSLGQGLEFLIYFQGNSAPDKSGLPSDRFSAERTGGSVSTLTIQRTQQEDSAVYLCASSSPQGYTQYFGPGTRLTVL.

The V call is TRBV24-1, the J call TRBJ2-7; TRBD2 matches 8 bases. CDR1 KGHDR and CDR2 SFDVKD come from the germline V gene. The trim removed 3 bases at V and 6 bases at J, leaving 6 bases unmatched. The length of the CDR3 is 14 residues. Written as DNA, the CDR3 is TGTGCCACCAGTGATCCCCTAGCGGGCTTCGAGCAGTACTTC. It specifies CATSDPLAGFEQYF.

This chain links TRBV4-2 with TRBJ1-1; a possible D gene is TRBD1 (6 bases). Germline CDR1 is LGHNA and CDR2 is YNFKEQ. Trimming took off 4 bases at V and 0 bases at J, with 9 bases between the two ends. The CDR3 has 14 amino acids. CDR3: CASSRTAVNTEAFF. Here the CDR3 DNA reads TGTGCCAGCAGCCGGACAGCGGTGAACACTGAAGCTTTCTTT.

This clonotype was observed a handful of times. This rearrangement joins TRBV29-1 to TRBJ2-2, with D tentatively TRBD1 (6 bases). The ends were cut back, 4 bases at V and 0 bases at J, with 9 bases in the middle. This CDR3 region has 14 residues. CDR1 and CDR2 (germline): SQVTM, ANQGSEA. The CDR3 coding sequence is TGCAGCGTTGCCGGGACAACGAACACCGGGGAGCTGTTTTTT. Amino acid sequence: CSVAGTTNTGELFF.

This clonotype was seen at least ten times. The chain recombines TRBV14 with TRBJ1-3, with D hard to call. This CDR3 spans 13 amino acids. V lost 1 base to trimming and J lost 4 bases, with 5 bases between them. The germline CDR1 and CDR2 sequences are SGHDN and FVKESK. This CDR3 is CASSQVGGNTIYF. CDR3 DNA sequence: TGTGCCAGCAGCCAAGTGGGGGGAAACACCATATATTTT. Using reference TRBV14 and TRBJ1-3 for the parts outside the CDR3, the full variable domain is EAGVTQFPSHSVIEKGQTVTLRCDPISGHDNLYWYRRVMGKEIKFLLHFVKESKQDESGMPNNRFLAERTGGTYSTLKVQPAELEDSGVYFCASSQVGGNTIYFGEGSWLTVV.

The chain employs TRBV7-2 and TRBJ2-3; no reliable D call. V was cut by 1 base and J by 0 bases, with 14 bases left in between. CDR1 and CDR2 from the germline V gene are SGHTA and FQGNSA. CDR3 length equals 17 residues. The CDR3 loop is CASSLGFSLPSTDTQYF. The CDR3, as DNA: TGTGCCAGCAGCTTAGGGTTCTCCCTACCCAGCACAGATACGCAGTATTTT.

This clonotype has more than one count but fewer than ten. V and J are TRBV6-5 and TRBJ1-6; 10 positions match TRBD1. V lost 5 bases to trimming and J lost 6 bases; unmatched junction nucleotides: 4. Germline lookup yields CDR1 MNHEY and CDR2 SVGAGI. This CDR3 region has 15 residues. The CDR3 protein is CASSLRDRGNSPLHF. CDR3 coding DNA: TGTGCCAGCAGTCTCCGGGACAGGGGTAATTCACCCCTCCACTTT.

This clonotype is medium-sized by share. The genes are TRBV5-1 and TRBJ1-1, with 7 bases that match TRBD1. Germline V gives CDR1 SGHRS, CDR2 YFSETQ. The V and J ends lost 5 bases and 0 bases, in that order; junction bases with no gene match: 1. The CDR3 runs 13 residues. In DNA, the CDR3 is TGCGCCAGCAGGACAGGGCTGAACACTGAAGCTTTCTTT. It encodes CASRTGLNTEAFF.

This clonotype was picked up a small number of times. CDR3 protein: CASSLSGTANEKLFF. In DNA, the CDR3 is TGCGCCAGCTCACTATCCGGGACAGCTAATGAAAAACTGTTTTTT. The genes are TRBV10-2 and TRBJ1-4, with 7 bases matching TRBD1. Unmatched junction bases numbered 9, after V lost 8 bases and J lost 3 bases. Germline assignment: CDR1 WSHSY and CDR2 SAAADI. The CDR3 is 15 amino acids.

The chain combines TRBV6-1 with TRBJ1-1; TRBD1 matches 7 bases. CDR3 size: 15 residues. V lost 6 bases to trimming and J lost 1 base; unmatched junction nucleotides: 8. Germline values: CDR1 MNHNS, CDR2 SASEGT. CDR3 DNA sequence: TGTGCCAGCAGCGTACGTGGGACAGAGAACACTGAAGCTTTCTTT. It translates to CASSVRGTENTEAFF.

This clonotype has ten or more counts. V is TRBV7-9 and J is TRBJ2-3; TRBD2 matches 11 bases. This CDR3 is 13 amino acids long. V lost 10 bases to trimming and J lost 5 bases; unmatched junction nucleotides: 5. Germline V gene data show CDR1 as SEHNR and CDR2 as FQNEAQ (reference sequence). Written as DNA, the CDR3 is TGTGCCATATCTAGCGGGGGGAAAGATACGCAGTATTTT. Protein sequence: CAISSGGKDTQYF.

Many counts were recorded for this clonotype. The chain combines TRBV5-1 with TRBJ1-1; D not certain. Between the trimmed V and J ends, which lost 4 bases and 2 bases, there was a span of 12 bases. CDR1 and CDR2 (germline): SGHRS, YFSETQ. This CDR3 is 14 amino acids long. CDR3 protein: CASSRDPTNTEAFF. The CDR3, as DNA: TGCGCCAGCAGCCGAGACCCCACTAACACTGAAGCTTTCTTT.

The rearrangement links TRBV5-5 to TRBJ1-5; the D gene is possibly TRBD1 (5 bases). Germline assignment: CDR1 SGHKS and CDR2 YYEKEE (reference sequence). The CDR3 covers 14 residues. The V end was cut by 4 bases, the J end by 2 bases, with 10 bases between. The DNA for the CDR3 is TGTGCCAGCAGCGAGGGGCAAGGCAATCAGCCCCAGCATTTT. Translation: CASSEGQGNQPQHF.

This clonotype was counted between two and nine times. The V and J genes are TRBV5-1 and TRBJ2-5; D perhaps matches TRBD2 (6 bases). The germline CDR1 and CDR2 sequences are SGHRS and YFSETQ. This CDR3 region has 15 residues. The V and J ends lost 0 bases and 4 bases respectively, with 13 bases between them. The CDR3 coding sequence is TGCGCCAGCAGCTTGGTTAACGGGGGTAGAGAGACCCAGTACTTC. Its protein is CASSLVNGGRETQYF.

This sequence joins TRBV21-1 and TRBJ1-1. TRBV21-1 is an annotated pseudogene. The CDR3 is 12 residues long. The CDR3 loop reads CASVREAGKAFF. The CDR3 region has the DNA TGTGCCAGCGTCAGGGAGGCGGGCAAAGCTTTCTTT.

The chain is built from TRBV4-3 and TRBJ2-7; D is unclear. V dropped 1 base and J dropped 1 base, with 8 bases sitting between them. Germline CDR1 LGHNA, CDR2 YSLEER. This CDR3 is built from 14 residues. In DNA form, the CDR3 reads TGCGCCAGCAGCCAAGGAACAGCGTCCTACGAGCAGTACTTC. Its protein is CASSQGTASYEQYF.